The 11 T cell receptor beta chains below all came from one sample that was sequenced in a study of blood T cell repertoires in COVID-19. Some clones are missing from TCRdb's copy, which holds only in-frame ones; the method was immunoSEQ multiplex PCR. This table has 360,000 or so clones, about nine tenths appearing once. Sequences were obtained from peripheral blood. The receptor source for this set is a woman aged 60 to 75 with COVID-19, enrolled during active disease.

V usage is TRBV5-8 and J usage is TRBJ2-5, with 8 bases that match TRBD2. This CDR3 is built from 16 residues. The germline gives CDR1 SGHTS, CDR2 YDEGEE. Germline trimming cut 4 bases from V and 5 bases from J; bases unmatched to any gene: 13. The CDR3 nucleotides are TGTGCCAGCAGCCCCGGGACTAGGAGGGATGGGGAGACCCAGTACTTC. It is translated as CASSPGTRRDGETQYF.

This clone was counted a few times. V gene TRBV5-4 combines with J gene TRBJ2-7, with TRBD2 matching over 8 bases. Looked up from germline, CDR1 is SGHNT and CDR2 is YYREEE (reference sequence). V gave up 4 bases and J gave up 6 bases; unmatched junction bases: 9. The CDR3 runs 14 residues. DNA for the CDR3: TGTGCCAGCAGCGCCCCGGGGGGGCCGGTCGAGCAGTACTTC. The encoded protein is CASSAPGGPVEQYF. Supplemented by reference TRBV5-4 and TRBJ2-7, the full variable domain reads ETGVTQSPTHLIKTRGQQVTLRCSSQSGHNTVSWYQQALGQGPQFIFQYYREEENGRGNFPPRFSGLQFPNYSSELNVNALELDDSALYLCASSAPGGPVEQYFGPGTRLTVT.

The chain uses TRBV7-2 and TRBJ1-1; possible D gene TRBD1, 6 bases. The CDR3 covers 15 residues. The germline V and J ends were trimmed by 0 bases and 1 base, with 9 bases remaining between them. The germline gives CDR1 SGHTA, CDR2 FQGNSA. The CDR3: CASSLAQGRNTEAFF. The CDR3 bases are TGTGCCAGCAGCTTAGCGCAGGGGCGGAACACTGAAGCTTTCTTT.

The V call is TRBV27, the J call TRBJ2-5; 7 positions agree with TRBD1. The CDR3 runs 12 residues. CDR1 and CDR2 (germline): MNHEY, SMNVEV (reference sequence). The junction had 10 bases not matched to a gene; V was cut back by 5 bases and J by 13 bases. The CDR3 region has the DNA TGTGCCAGCAGTACAGGGGACCGTAGGCCGTACTTC. The encoded protein is CASSTGDRRPYF.

The chain employs TRBV12-5 and TRBJ2-3, with 8 bases fitting TRBD2. The V gene's germline CDR1 is LGHNT and CDR2 FRNRAP. The CDR3 is made up of 15 amino acids. Trimming took 5 bases from V and 0 from J; bases not matched to a gene: 4. CDR3 sequence (DNA): TGTGCTAGTGGTCGCGGACTAGCTAGCACAGATACGCAGTATTTT. As protein: CASGRGLASTDTQYF.

This rearrangement joins TRBV5-6 to TRBJ1-2; 7 bases map to TRBD1. V lost 4 bases to trimming and J lost 5 bases; unmatched junction nucleotides: 5. The germline gives CDR1 SGHDT, CDR2 YYEEEE. CDR3 length: 13 amino acids. CDR3 bases: TGTGCCAGCAGCCCGGGACAGAATTATGGCTACACCTTC. Protein: CASSPGQNYGYTF.

This chain links TRBV19 with TRBJ1-5; D gene unclear. The length of the CDR3 is 14 residues. Germline values: CDR1 LNHDA, CDR2 SQIVND (reference sequence). V lost 0 bases and J 6 bases, leaving 9 bases between the germline ends. The CDR3 reads CASSIDRRSQPQHF. The CDR3 DNA sequence: TGTGCCAGTAGTATAGACAGGAGGAGTCAGCCCCAGCATTTT.

J is TRBJ1-2 and V is TRBV3-1 (or the pseudogene TRBV3-2); D is unresolved. Germline CDR1 reads LGHDT; CDR2 reads YNNKEL (reference sequence). Trimming left V 8 bases short and J 2 bases short, with 12 bases between. The CDR3 length is 13 residues. This CDR3 is CASQRGINYGYTF. CDR3 bases: TGTGCCAGCCAGCGAGGGATAAACTATGGCTACACCTTC.

This clone was recorded a few times. V and J are TRBV6-5 and TRBJ2-3, with 7 nucleotides matching TRBD2. Germline values: CDR1 MNHEY, CDR2 SVGAGI. V was pared by 7 bases and J by 6 bases, with 10 bases of the junction left unmatched. This CDR3 contains 14 residues. For the CDR3, the DNA is TGTGCCAGCACCTCCTTTGGGGAGGGGGATACGCAGTATTTT. Translating it yields CASTSFGEGDTQYF.

The V and J genes are TRBV27 and TRBJ2-3; weak D call: TRBD2 (5 bases). The CDR3 has 15 residues. CDR1 and CDR2 from the germline V gene are MNHEY and SMNVEV (reference sequence). The V gene lost 4 bases and the J gene lost 4 bases, with 15 bases spanning the gap. The CDR3 DNA follows: TGTGCCAGCAGTTCCCCGGGAAGGTTCGCAGATACGCAGTATTTT. Amino acids: CASSSPGRFADTQYF.

The chain recombines TRBV5-1 with TRBJ2-1, with TRBD2 as a possible D gene (6 bases). The germline CDR1 and CDR2 sequences are SGHRS and YFSETQ. V gave up 0 bases and J gave up 6 bases, with 13 bases separating them. The CDR3 loop spans 15 amino acids. For the CDR3, the DNA is TGCGCCAGCAGCTTGGGGGCTAGCGTCATCAATGAGCAGTTCTTC. Amino acids: CASSLGASVINEQFF.